The 20 T cell receptor beta chains presented below share a single source sample, sequenced in a study of regulatory T cells. Study outcomes and limitations: In CD3G-deficient patients, conventional CD4+ T cells were enriched for hydrophobic CDR3 residues at positions 6 and 7.

For these TCRs, the target antigens are not known. The PCR used 52 TRBV and 13 TRBJ primers. Here immunoSEQ multiplex PCR was the method, and the copy in TCRdb shows in-frame clones only, minus some. The sample has over 25,000 clones; about 93% are singletons. The specimen sequenced was conventional CD4+ T cells sorted from blood. These receptors were taken from a child aged 2 to 9 with CD3G deficiency.

The chain combines TRBV6-6 with TRBJ1-1, with D perhaps matching TRBD1 (5 bases). Germline CDR1 is MNHNY and CDR2 is SVGAGI (reference sequence). The CDR3 contains 13 residues. Trimming left V 4 bases short and J 6 bases short, with 12 bases between. DNA for the CDR3: TGTGCCAGCAGTTCAGGGAGAGGGGCTGAAGCTTTCTTT. As protein: CASSSGRGAEAFF.

V is TRBV7-9 and J is TRBJ1-3; tentative D call: TRBD1 (5 bases). The V end was cut by 5 bases, the J end by 5 bases, with 10 bases between. The germline V gene encodes CDR1 SEHNR and CDR2 FQNEAQ (reference sequence). This CDR3 has 13 residues. CDR3 DNA sequence: TGTGCCAGCAGCCGGGACGGACGAAACACCATATATTTT. Residues: CASSRDGRNTIYF.

This sequence joins TRBV28 and TRBJ2-5; 7 bases line up with TRBD1. This CDR3 is built from 12 residues. V trimming: 4 bases; J trimming: 7 bases; junction bases outside the gene matches: 3. Germline-derived CDR1 and CDR2 are MDHEN and SYDVKM. The CDR3 loop is CASSSGGRTQYF. Here the CDR3 DNA reads TGTGCCAGCAGTTCAGGGGGTCGGACCCAGTACTTC.

The rearrangement uses TRBV6-1 and TRBJ1-2; maybe TRBD1 (6 bases). The germline V gene has CDR1 MNHNS and CDR2 SASEGT. The CDR3 sequence is 16 residues long. Between the trimmed V and J ends, which lost 7 bases and 1 base, there was a span of 19 bases. CDR3 nucleotide sequence: TGTGCCAGCACCGAAGCGTTACAGGGATTTAACTATGGCTACACCTTC. As protein: CASTEALQGFNYGYTF.

The rearrangement joins TRBV28 to TRBJ2-7; D unclear. Per the germline V gene, CDR1 is MDHEN and CDR2 is SYDVKM. V gave up 5 bases and J gave up 2 bases, with 10 bases separating them. This CDR3 is 13 amino acids long. Written as DNA, the CDR3 is TGTGCCAGCAGTCCCCCTTCGACCTACGAGCAGTACTTC. It encodes CASSPPSTYEQYF.

The chain carries TRBV7-6 and TRBJ2-5; D is possibly TRBD2 (6 bases). The CDR3 spans 13 residues. Germline CDR1 is SGHVS and CDR2 is FNYEAQ. The ends were cut back, 3 bases at V and 4 bases at J, with 9 bases in the middle. The CDR3 reads CASSLEGTETQYF. CDR3 DNA sequence: TGTGCCAGCAGCTTGGAGGGAACAGAGACCCAGTACTTC.

The rearrangement uses TRBV28 and TRBJ1-2; D possibly corresponds to TRBD1 (6 bases). This CDR3 has 15 residues. The V end lost 6 bases, the J end lost 4 bases, and 18 bases lay between the germline ends. Looked up from germline, CDR1 is MDHEN and CDR2 is SYDVKM. The CDR3: CASRPSGRGPYGYTF. DNA of the CDR3: TGTGCCAGCAGACCCTCTGGCAGGGGCCCCTATGGCTACACCTTC.

The chain joins TRBV19 to TRBJ1-3; D not resolved. The CDR3 has 13 amino acids. V shed 6 bases and J shed 0 bases, with 6 bases lying between them. Germline V gene data show CDR1 as LNHDA and CDR2 as SQIVND (reference sequence). DNA of the CDR3: TGTGCCAGTAGCCGGGACTCTGGAAACACCATATATTTT. It is translated as CASSRDSGNTIYF.

This chain connects TRBV7-8 to TRBJ2-5; tentative D call: TRBD1 (5 bases). Trimming removed 6 bases from V and 5 bases from J, with 19 bases in between. The germline CDR1 and CDR2 sequences are SGHVS and FQNEAQ. The CDR3 contains 15 residues. The CDR3 DNA follows: TGTGCCAGCAGTTTAAGGGGTGGGGTGGGGGAGACCCAGTACTTC. This sequence encodes CASSLRGGVGETQYF. The full variable domain, with the rest looked up from reference TRBV7-8 and TRBJ2-5, is GAGVSQSPRYKVAKRGQDVALRCDPISGHVSLFWYQQALGQGPEFLTYFQNEAQLDKSGLPSDRFFAERPEGSVSTLKIQRTQQEDSAVYLCASSLRGGVGETQYFGPGTRLLVL.

The gene calls are TRBV19 and TRBJ2-1, with D unclear. Germline CDR1 LNHDA, CDR2 SQIVND (reference sequence). This CDR3 spans 15 amino acids. V gave up 5 bases and J gave up 6 bases, with 17 bases separating them. As DNA, the CDR3 is TGTGCCAGTAGTTATGGCCTAAGAGGATTCAATGAGCAGTTCTTC. It specifies CASSYGLRGFNEQFF.

The chain joins TRBV9 to TRBJ2-2; D unclear. This CDR3 comprises 14 residues. Germline V CDR1 and CDR2: SGDLS, YYNGEE. V lost 3 bases to trimming and J lost 6 bases, with 12 bases between them. The CDR3 nucleotides read TGTGCCAGCAGCGCAAGCGCACCCCCCGGGGAGCTGTTTTTT. Amino acids: CASSASAPPGELFF.

The genes are TRBV10-3 and TRBJ2-1, with 9 bases lining up with TRBD2. Germline V lookup: CDR1 ENHRY, CDR2 SYGVKD. The ends lost 7 bases at V and 6 bases at J; junction bases unmatched: 4. The CDR3 length is 13 residues. The CDR3 sequence is CAIKGGRANEQFF. CDR3 in DNA: TGTGCCATCAAGGGCGGGAGGGCCAATGAGCAGTTCTTC.

The chain recombines TRBV6-6 with TRBJ2-7, with D perhaps TRBD1 (5 bases). Deletions cut 2 bases from V and 0 bases from J, with 11 bases between. CDR1 is MNHNY and CDR2 is SVGAGI in the germline V gene (reference sequence). The CDR3 runs 15 residues. CDR3 coding DNA: TGTGCCAGCAGTTACCCCGAAAGGGGCTCCTACGAGCAGTACTTC. Translating gives CASSYPERGSYEQYF.

This chain links TRBV7-8 with TRBJ2-7; D perhaps matches TRBD2 (5 bases). Trimming removed 1 base from V and 6 bases from J, with 7 bases in between. The germline V gene encodes CDR1 SGHVS and CDR2 FQNEAQ. The CDR3 contains 12 residues. CDR3 DNA: TGTGCCAGCAGCTTAGATGCGGGCGAGCAGTACTTC. Amino acid sequence: CASSLDAGEQYF. The variable domain in full, with the rest retrieved from reference TRBV7-8 and TRBJ2-7, is GAGVSQSPRYKVAKRGQDVALRCDPISGHVSLFWYQQALGQGPEFLTYFQNEAQLDKSGLPSDRFFAERPEGSVSTLKIQRTQQEDSAVYLCASSLDAGEQYFGPGTRLTVT.

The chain carries TRBV19 and TRBJ2-7, with D hard to call. V was trimmed by 7 bases and J by 5 bases, leaving 6 bases between them. The CDR3 extends over 10 amino acids. Germline V gene data show CDR1 as LNHDA and CDR2 as SQIVND (reference sequence). The DNA of the CDR3 is TGTGCCAGTATAGGGCACGAGCAGTACTTC. Protein: CASIGHEQYF. Based on the CDR3 plus reference TRBV19 and TRBJ2-7, the full variable domain is DGGITQSPKYLFRKEGQNVTLSCEQNLNHDAMYWYRQDPGQGLRLIYYSQIVNDFQKGDIAEGYSVSREKKESFPLTVTSAQKNPTAFYLCASIGHEQYFGPGTRLTVT.

The chain carries TRBV6-6 and TRBJ1-2; 7 bases are a match to TRBD1. J gave up 2 bases and V 7 bases, and 7 bases lay outside the gene matches. The CDR3 has 14 amino acids. Per the germline V gene, CDR1 is MNHNY and CDR2 is SVGAGI (reference sequence). CDR3: CASTRDSYNYGYTF. The CDR3 DNA sequence: TGTGCCAGCACTCGGGACAGCTACAACTATGGCTACACCTTC.

V and J are TRBV28 and TRBJ1-2, with 10 bases matching TRBD1. Germline assignment: CDR1 MDHEN and CDR2 SYDVKM. After removal of 4 bases from V and 8 bases from J, the junction contained 16 bases not matched to a gene. The CDR3 is 17 amino acids. The DNA for the CDR3 is TGTGCCAGCAGTTCTCGGGACAGGGGCGCACTAGTAGGCGGCTACACCTTC. Its translation: CASSSRDRGALVGGYTF.

The rearrangement joins TRBV28 to TRBJ2-1, with 11 bases lining up with TRBD2. J lost 2 bases, V lost 4 bases, and 4 bases had no gene match. Germline V CDR1 and CDR2: MDHEN, SYDVKM. The CDR3 extends over 16 amino acids. CDR3 region: CASSSYSGRAYNEQFF. The CDR3 DNA sequence: TGTGCCAGCAGTTCCTATAGCGGGAGGGCCTACAATGAGCAGTTCTTC.

This clone was found once. In DNA form, the CDR3 reads TGTGCCAGCAGTTCACCGGGATCAAATTCTTACAATGAGCAGTTCTTC. Protein sequence: CASSSPGSNSYNEQFF. This chain uses TRBV28 with TRBJ2-1, with a weak D call TRBD2 (5 bases). The germline V and J ends were trimmed by 4 bases and 4 bases, with 17 bases remaining between them. This CDR3 contains 16 residues. Germline-derived CDR1 and CDR2 are MDHEN and SYDVKM.

The V and J genes are TRBV9 and TRBJ2-1, with 10 nucleotides matching TRBD1. V trimming: 2 bases; J trimming: 6 bases; junction bases outside the gene matches: 2. Germline V lookup: CDR1 SGDLS, CDR2 YYNGEE. This CDR3 is built from 14 residues. CDR3 region: CASSVGTGVNEQFF. CDR3 nucleotide sequence: TGTGCCAGCAGCGTTGGGACAGGGGTCAATGAGCAGTTCTTC.